Shown below are 11 T cell receptor beta chains from a single sample sequenced in a study of blood T cell repertoires in COVID-19. This table comes from immunoSEQ multiplex PCR, and its TCRdb copy is limited to in-frame clones, with some not included. This sample has 200,000 to 250,000 clones; about 88% occur once, and the top ten carry 1.5% to 2%. The sequenced sample consisted of peripheral blood. The receptors were sampled from a man between 35 and 55 years old with active or convalescent COVID-19.

The genes are TRBV28 and TRBJ2-5; 7 bases are shared with TRBD2. The CDR3 runs 18 residues. CDR1 and CDR2 (germline): MDHEN, SYDVKM. Trimming at V came to 7 bases and at J to 3 bases, leaving 20 bases not matched to a gene. The CDR3 loop reads CASTPSGLGGGKKETQYF. DNA of the CDR3: TGTGCCAGCACCCCAAGCGGGCTGGGCGGGGGAAAAAAAGAGACCCAGTACTTC.

The V gene is TRBV28, the J gene TRBJ1-5; 8 nucleotides line up with TRBD1. CDR1 is MDHEN and CDR2 is SYDVKM in the germline V gene. The trim removed 1 base at V and 4 bases at J, leaving 6 bases unmatched. This CDR3 has 16 amino acids. The chain's CDR3 is CASSLSGTGRNQPQHF. CDR3 DNA sequence: TGTGCCAGCAGTTTATCAGGGACAGGTCGGAATCAGCCCCAGCATTTT.

The J gene is TRBJ1-1, the V gene TRBV6-1, with D possibly being TRBD1 (5 bases). Germline-derived CDR1 and CDR2 are MNHNS and SASEGT. This CDR3 has 13 residues. Deletions cut 3 bases from V and 6 bases from J, with 11 bases between. The CDR3 bases are TGTGCCAGCAGTGACAGGGTGATGTCTGAAGCTTTCTTT. Translating it yields CASSDRVMSEAFF.

About this clone: The sample has other DNA sequences that encode this CDR3 too. This sequence joins TRBV12-3 or TRBV12-4 and TRBJ1-2; the match to TRBD1 covers 8 bases. This CDR3 spans 12 amino acids. V lost 5 bases, J lost 4 bases, and 0 bases stayed unmatched. The CDR3 DNA reads TGTGCCAGCAGTGGACAGGGCTATGGCTACACCTTC. Translation gives CASSGQGYGYTF.

The chain joins TRBV6-2 or TRBV6-3 to TRBJ1-1, with D unresolved. The CDR3 extends over 14 amino acids. V was clipped by 7 bases and J by 2 bases, with 14 bases between them. Per the germline V gene, CDR1 is MNHEY and CDR2 is SVGEGT. In DNA form, the CDR3 reads TGTGCCAGCAACCCTAGGCGGGGAAACACTGAAGCTTTCTTT. This translates into CASNPRRGNTEAFF.

The chain employs TRBV9 and TRBJ2-3; 10 bases map to TRBD1. With V trimmed by 4 bases and J by 2 bases, 7 bases remained unmatched. Germline lookup yields CDR1 SGDLS and CDR2 YYNGEE. There are 16 residues in the CDR3. The CDR3 reads CASSLRDRGDTDTQYF. CDR3 coding DNA: TGTGCCAGCAGCCTCCGGGACAGGGGAGACACAGATACGCAGTATTTT.

The chain couples TRBV27 to TRBJ1-1; TRBD1 might be the D (6 bases). This CDR3 has 13 amino acids. CDR1 and CDR2 from the germline V gene are MNHEY and SMNVEV (reference sequence). V lost 6 bases and J lost 4, with 12 bases in between. CDR3 coding DNA: TGTGCCAGCAGACATACAGGGACCACTGAAGCTTTCTTT. Protein product: CASRHTGTTEAFF.

The chain joins TRBV11-2 to TRBJ1-2; the D gene is possibly TRBD1 (5 bases). Germline-derived CDR1 and CDR2 are SGHAT and FQNNGV. This CDR3 region has 14 residues. The germline V and J ends were trimmed by 5 bases and 12 bases, with 22 bases remaining between them. CDR3 coding DNA: TGTGCCAGCAGCACTCCGGCCCTTGGGGGGTTGGACACCTTC. Protein product: CASSTPALGGLDTF.

The CDR3 sequence: CASSPRVVTNTEAFF. The CDR3 nucleotides read TGCGCCAGCAGCCCTCGGGTCGTCACGAACACTGAAGCTTTCTTT. The rearrangement uses TRBV4-1 and TRBJ1-1; D uncertain. The germline V gene encodes CDR1 MGHRA and CDR2 YSYEKL. This CDR3 is built from 15 residues. V was cut by 4 bases and J by 1 base, with 13 bases left in between.

V is TRBV2 and J is TRBJ1-1; D is perhaps TRBD1 (5 bases). V was clipped by 7 bases and J by 6 bases, with 12 bases between them. The CDR3 length is 12 residues. Germline V CDR1 and CDR2: SNHLY, FYNNEI. This chain's CDR3 is CASKTVWAEAFF. CDR3 bases: TGTGCCAGCAAGACAGTCTGGGCTGAAGCTTTCTTT.

The CDR3 DNA reads TGCGCCAGCAGTGAGGGTCTTGGGGCGGGAGGTCAAGAGACCCAGTACTTC. Its translation: CASSEGLGAGGQETQYF. This chain links TRBV10-1 with TRBJ2-5; TRBD2 agrees at 8 bases. CDR1 is WNHNN, CDR2 SYGVQD, per germline (reference sequence). CDR3 length equals 17 residues. V shed 2 bases, J shed 2 bases, and the junction held 10 bases outside the gene matches.